This paragraph covers one T cell receptor (beta chain) sequence. Trimming cost V 7 bases and J 7 bases; bases outside gene matches: 7. Germline values: CDR1 KGHSH, CDR2 LQKENI. There are 13 residues in the CDR3. Some clones are missing from TCRdb's copy, which holds only in-frame ones; the method was immunoSEQ multiplex PCR. The sample has under 850,000 clones; roughly two thirds are singletons. The data originate from a study of shared clonotypes between healthy human individuals. This TCR derives from a woman under 40 in good health. The source material was memory CD4+ T cells sorted from blood. Subset meaning: CD45RA-negative fraction. The V and J genes are TRBV18 and TRBJ2-1, with TRBD2 matching over 7 bases. CDR3 nucleotide sequence: TGTGCCAGCTTCCTCCCCGGGGGGAATGAGCAGTTCTTC. Translation gives CASFLPGGNEQFF.